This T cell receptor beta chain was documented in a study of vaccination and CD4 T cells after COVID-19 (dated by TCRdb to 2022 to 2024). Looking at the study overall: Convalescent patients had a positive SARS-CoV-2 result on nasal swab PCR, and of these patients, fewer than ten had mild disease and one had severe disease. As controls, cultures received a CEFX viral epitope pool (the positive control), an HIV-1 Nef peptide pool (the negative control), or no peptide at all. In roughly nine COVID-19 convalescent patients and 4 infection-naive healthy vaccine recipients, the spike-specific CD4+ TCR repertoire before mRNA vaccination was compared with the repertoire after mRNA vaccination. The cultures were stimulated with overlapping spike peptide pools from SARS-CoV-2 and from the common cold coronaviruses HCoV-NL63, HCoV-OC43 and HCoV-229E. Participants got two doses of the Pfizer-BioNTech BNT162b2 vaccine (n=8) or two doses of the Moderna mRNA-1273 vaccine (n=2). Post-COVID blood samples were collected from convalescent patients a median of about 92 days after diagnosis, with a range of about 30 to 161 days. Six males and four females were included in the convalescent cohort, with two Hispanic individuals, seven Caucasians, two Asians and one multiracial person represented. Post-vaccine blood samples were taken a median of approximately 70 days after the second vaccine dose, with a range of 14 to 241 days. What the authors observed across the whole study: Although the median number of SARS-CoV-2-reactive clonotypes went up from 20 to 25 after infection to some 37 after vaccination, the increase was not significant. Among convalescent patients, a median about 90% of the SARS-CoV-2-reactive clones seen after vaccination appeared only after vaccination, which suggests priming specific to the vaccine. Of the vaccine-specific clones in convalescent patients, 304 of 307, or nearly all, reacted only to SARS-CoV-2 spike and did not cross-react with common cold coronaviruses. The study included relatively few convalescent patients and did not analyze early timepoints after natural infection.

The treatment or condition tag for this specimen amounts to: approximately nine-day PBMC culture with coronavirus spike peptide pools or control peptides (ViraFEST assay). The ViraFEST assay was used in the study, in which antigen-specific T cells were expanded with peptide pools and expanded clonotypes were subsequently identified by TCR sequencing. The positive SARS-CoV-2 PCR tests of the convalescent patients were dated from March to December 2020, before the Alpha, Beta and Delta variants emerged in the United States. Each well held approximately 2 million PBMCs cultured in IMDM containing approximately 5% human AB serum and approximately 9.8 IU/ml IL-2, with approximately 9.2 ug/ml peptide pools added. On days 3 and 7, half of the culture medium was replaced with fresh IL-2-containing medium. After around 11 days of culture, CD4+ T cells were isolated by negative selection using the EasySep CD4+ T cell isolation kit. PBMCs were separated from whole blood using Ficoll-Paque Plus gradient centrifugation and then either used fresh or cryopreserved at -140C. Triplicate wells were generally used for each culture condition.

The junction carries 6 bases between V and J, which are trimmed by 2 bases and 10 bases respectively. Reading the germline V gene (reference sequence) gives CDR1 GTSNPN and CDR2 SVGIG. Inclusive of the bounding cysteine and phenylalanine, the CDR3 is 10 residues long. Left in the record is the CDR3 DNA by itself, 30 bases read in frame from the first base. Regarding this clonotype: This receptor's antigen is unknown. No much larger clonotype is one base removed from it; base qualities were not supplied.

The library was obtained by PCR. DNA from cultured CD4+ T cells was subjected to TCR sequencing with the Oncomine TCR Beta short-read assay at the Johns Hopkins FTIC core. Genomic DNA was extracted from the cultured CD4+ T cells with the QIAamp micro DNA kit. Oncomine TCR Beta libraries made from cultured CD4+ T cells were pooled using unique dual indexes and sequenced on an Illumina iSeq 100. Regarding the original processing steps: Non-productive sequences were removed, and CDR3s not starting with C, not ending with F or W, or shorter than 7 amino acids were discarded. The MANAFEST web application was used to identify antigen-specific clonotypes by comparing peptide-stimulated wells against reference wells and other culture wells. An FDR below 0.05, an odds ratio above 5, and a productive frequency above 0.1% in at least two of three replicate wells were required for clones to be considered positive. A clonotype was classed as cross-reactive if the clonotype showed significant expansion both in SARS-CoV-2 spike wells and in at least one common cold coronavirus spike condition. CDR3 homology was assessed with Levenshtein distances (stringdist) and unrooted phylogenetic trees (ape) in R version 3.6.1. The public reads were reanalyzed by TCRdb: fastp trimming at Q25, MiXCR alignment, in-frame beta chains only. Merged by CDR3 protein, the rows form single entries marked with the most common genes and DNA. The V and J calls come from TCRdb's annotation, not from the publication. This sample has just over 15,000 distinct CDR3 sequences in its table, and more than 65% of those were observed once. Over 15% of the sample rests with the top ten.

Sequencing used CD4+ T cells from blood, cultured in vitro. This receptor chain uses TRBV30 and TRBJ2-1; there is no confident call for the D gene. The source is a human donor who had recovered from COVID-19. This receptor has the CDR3 CAWSSEEQFF. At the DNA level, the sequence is TGTGCCTGGAGTTCGGAAGAGCAGTTCTTC.